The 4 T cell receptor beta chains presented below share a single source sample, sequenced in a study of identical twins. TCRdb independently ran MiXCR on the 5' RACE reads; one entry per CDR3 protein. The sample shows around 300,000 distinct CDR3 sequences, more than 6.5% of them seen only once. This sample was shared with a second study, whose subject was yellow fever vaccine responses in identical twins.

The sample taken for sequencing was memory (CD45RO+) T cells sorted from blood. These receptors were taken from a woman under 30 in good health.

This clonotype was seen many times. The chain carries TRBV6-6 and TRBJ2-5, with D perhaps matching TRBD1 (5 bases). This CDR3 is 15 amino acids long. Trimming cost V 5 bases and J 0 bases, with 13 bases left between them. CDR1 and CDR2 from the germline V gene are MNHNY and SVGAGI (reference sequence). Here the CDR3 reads CASSPNDRYQETQYF. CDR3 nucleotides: TGTGCCAGCAGTCCGAATGACAGATACCAAGAGACCCAGTACTTC.

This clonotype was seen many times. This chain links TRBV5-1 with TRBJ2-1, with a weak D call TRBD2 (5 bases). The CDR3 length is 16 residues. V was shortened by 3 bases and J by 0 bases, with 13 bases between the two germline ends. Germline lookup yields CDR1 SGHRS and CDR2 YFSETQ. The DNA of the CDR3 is TGCGCCAGCAGCTCGAACACTGGGAGCTCCTACAATGAGCAGTTCTTC. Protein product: CASSSNTGSSYNEQFF.

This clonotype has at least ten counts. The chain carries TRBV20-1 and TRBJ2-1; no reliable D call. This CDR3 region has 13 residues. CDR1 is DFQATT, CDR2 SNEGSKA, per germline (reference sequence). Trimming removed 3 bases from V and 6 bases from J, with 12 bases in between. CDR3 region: CSASLSSVNEQFF. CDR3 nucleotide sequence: TGCAGTGCTAGTTTATCGTCGGTCAATGAGCAGTTCTTC.

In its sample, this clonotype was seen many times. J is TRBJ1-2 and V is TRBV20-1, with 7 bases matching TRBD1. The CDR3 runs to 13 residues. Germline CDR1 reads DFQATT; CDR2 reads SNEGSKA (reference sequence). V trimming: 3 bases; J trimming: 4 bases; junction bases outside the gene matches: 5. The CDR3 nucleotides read TGCAGTGCTAGGCAACAGGGGCTCTATGGCTACACCTTC. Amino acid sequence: CSARQQGLYGYTF.